The sequence of this TCR beta chain was determined in a study of T-cell memory formation after mild COVID-19. It was 5'RACE with constant-segment primers that produced the TCR alpha and TCR beta cDNA libraries, which carried sample barcodes and UMIs. One entry per CDR3 protein, called by TCRdb with MiXCR from the 5' RACE reads. The data contain around 370,000 distinct CDR3 sequences, under 25% of them seen just once; the ten biggest clones take up around 12%. Sequencing was performed on PBMCs or a T cell subset sorted from them (not recorded which). This TCR was sampled from an adult woman who had mild COVID-19 (a few samples of this study predate the infection). Cell type and time point are not known.

The CDR3 coding sequence is TGCAGCGTTATAGCAGCGGGGAGGTACGAGCAGTACTTC. Translated, it gives CSVIAAGRYEQYF. The chain employs TRBV29-1 and TRBJ2-7; 7 nucleotides agree with TRBD2. After removal of 5 bases from V and 4 bases from J, the junction contained 8 bases not matched to a gene. Germline CDR1 SQVTM, CDR2 ANQGSEA. The CDR3 has 13 amino acids.